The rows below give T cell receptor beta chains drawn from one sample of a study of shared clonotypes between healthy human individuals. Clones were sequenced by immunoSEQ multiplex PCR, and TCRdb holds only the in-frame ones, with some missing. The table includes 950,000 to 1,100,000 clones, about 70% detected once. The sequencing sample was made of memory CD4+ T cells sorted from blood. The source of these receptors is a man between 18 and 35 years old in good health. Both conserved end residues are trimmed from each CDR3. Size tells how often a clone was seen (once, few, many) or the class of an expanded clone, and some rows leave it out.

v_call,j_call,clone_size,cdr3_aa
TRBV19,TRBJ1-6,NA,ASSRGQENSPLH
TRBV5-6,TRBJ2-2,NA,ASSAPMGQGSTGELF
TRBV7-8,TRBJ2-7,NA,ASSFGTWSYEQY
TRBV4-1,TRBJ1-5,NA,ASSQDRGSSNQPQH
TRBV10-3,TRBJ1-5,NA,AADSDRSNQPQH
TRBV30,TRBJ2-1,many,AWSQGSRGRGREQF
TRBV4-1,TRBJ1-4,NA,ASSQGTGREKLF
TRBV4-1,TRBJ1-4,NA,ASSPGTGAEKLF
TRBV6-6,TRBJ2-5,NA,ASSSGQGTTQY
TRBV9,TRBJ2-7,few,ASSVASLSYEQY
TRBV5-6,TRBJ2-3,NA,ASARGAKGDTQY
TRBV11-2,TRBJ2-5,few,ASSLGTEETQY
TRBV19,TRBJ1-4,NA,ASSTRQGVNEKLF
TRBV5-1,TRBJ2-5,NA,ASSFDSEETQY
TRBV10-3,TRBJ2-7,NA,AISAGSSYEQY
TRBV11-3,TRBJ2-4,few,ASSLGTVGKNIQY
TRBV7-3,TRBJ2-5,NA,ASSSQGGQETQY
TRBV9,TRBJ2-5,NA,ASSGGTGVQETQY
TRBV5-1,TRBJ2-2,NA,ASSPGTNTGELF
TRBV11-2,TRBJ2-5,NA,ASSQTGSGETQY
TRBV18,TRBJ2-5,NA,ASSPSITAEGWETQY
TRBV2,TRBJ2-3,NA,ASSGQISTDTQY
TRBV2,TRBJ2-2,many,ASSRVRLAGVNANTGELF
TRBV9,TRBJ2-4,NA,ASSVSSWGVQY
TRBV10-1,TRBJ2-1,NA,ASSPGLGSSYNEQF
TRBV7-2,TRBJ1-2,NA,ASSLDLNYGYT
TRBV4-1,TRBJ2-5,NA,ASSRPTSGQETQY
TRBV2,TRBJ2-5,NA,ASSEGLVKETQY
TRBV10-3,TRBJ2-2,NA,ATLVERNTGELF
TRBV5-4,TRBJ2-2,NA,ASSWVVGGAGNTGELF
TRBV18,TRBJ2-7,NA,ASSPLRNGGSGEQY
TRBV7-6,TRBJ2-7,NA,ASSLSWDSYEQY
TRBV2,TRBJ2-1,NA,ASSEAVVVVGF
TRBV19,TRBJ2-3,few,ASSIDRAKNADTQY
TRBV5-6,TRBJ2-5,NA,ASSLIAGETQY
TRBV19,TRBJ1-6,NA,ASTPRTGNNSPLH
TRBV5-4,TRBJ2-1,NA,ASSPRLAGGSSYNEQF
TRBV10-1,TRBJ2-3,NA,ASSESRSGRVDTQY
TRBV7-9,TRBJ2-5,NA,ASSLEVYGSKETQY
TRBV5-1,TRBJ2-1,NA,ASSHDGGNNEQF
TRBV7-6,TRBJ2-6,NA,ASSFRRDSGANVLT
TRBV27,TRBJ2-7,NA,APLDNGIWEQY
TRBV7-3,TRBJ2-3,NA,ASSLMAGLNSDTQY
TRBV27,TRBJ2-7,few,ASSRPGTATYEQY
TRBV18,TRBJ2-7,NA,ASSPSIEQY
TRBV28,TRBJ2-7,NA,ASTTGAYEQY
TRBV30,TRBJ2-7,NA,AWSVDWTGTGEQY
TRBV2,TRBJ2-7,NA,ASSRQLYEQY
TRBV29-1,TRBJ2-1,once,SGGRGGGQDEQF
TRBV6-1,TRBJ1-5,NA,ASSEAWEQPQH
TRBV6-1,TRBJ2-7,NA,ASRKGTGGFAEQY
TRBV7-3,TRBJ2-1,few,ASSQTGATYNEQF
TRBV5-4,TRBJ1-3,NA,ASSSDRGRSGNTIY
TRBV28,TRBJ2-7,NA,ASSDGTGYEQY
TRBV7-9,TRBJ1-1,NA,ASSIQGTTEAF
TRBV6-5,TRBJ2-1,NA,ASKEGQTYNEQF
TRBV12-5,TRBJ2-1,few,ASVHRQGRDNEQF